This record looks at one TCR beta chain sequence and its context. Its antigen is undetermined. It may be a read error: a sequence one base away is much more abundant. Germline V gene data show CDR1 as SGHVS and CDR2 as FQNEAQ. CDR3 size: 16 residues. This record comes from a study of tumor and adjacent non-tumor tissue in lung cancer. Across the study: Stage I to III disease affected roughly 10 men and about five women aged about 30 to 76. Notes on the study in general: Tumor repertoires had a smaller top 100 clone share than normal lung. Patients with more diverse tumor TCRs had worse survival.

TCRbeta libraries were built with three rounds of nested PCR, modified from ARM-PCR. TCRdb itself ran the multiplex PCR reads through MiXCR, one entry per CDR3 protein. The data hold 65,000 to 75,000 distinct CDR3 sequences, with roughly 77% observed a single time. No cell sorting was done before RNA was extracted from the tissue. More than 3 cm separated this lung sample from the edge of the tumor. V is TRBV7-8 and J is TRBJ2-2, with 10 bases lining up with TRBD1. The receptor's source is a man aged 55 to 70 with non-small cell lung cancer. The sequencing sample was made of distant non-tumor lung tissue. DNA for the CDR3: TGTGTCTGCAGCAACTCGGGACAGGGGTATACCGGGGAGCCGTTTTTT. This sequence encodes CVCSNSGQGYTGEPFF.